These 14 T cell receptor beta chains were sequenced from one sample in a study of CD8 T cells in ankylosing spondylitis. From the 5' RACE reads, TCRdb called clonotypes with MiXCR, one entry per CDR3 protein. The repertoire holds 35,000 or so distinct CDR3 sequences, with about 15% as singletons. Input material: blood. The receptors stem from a male donor with ankylosing spondylitis or in good health (not recorded which).

This clonotype was recorded a few times. V usage is TRBV9 and J usage is TRBJ2-3, with 8 positions matching TRBD2. Germline V CDR1 and CDR2: SGDLS, YYNGEE. J gave up 0 bases and V 3 bases, and 18 bases lay outside the gene matches. The CDR3 is 20 amino acids. CDR3 bases: TGTGCCAGCAGCGCGCCACTAAGGGCGGGAGGTGGGAGAAGCACAGATACGCAGTATTTT. Protein product: CASSAPLRAGGGRSTDTQYF.

This clonotype has only a few counts. The chain recombines TRBV29-1 with TRBJ2-7; D not resolved. V was trimmed by 5 bases and J by 4 bases, leaving 9 bases between them. This CDR3 contains 11 residues. CDR1 SQVTM and CDR2 ANQGSEA come from the germline V gene. For the CDR3, the DNA is TGCAGCGTTAGGTCCGGTTACGAGCAGTACTTC. It translates to CSVRSGYEQYF.

The chain recombines TRBV12-3 or TRBV12-4 with TRBJ2-2; D may be TRBD1 (5 bases). The CDR3 extends over 13 amino acids. V dropped 6 bases and J dropped 7 bases, with 12 bases sitting between them. CDR3 coding DNA: TGTGCCAGCAGCCCTCAGGGCCACGGGGAGCTGTTTTTT. Its translation is CASSPQGHGELFF.

This clonotype was counted a few times. The V and J genes are TRBV28 and TRBJ1-3; no clear D gene. The CDR3 has 13 amino acids. Trimming took 6 bases from V and 1 from J, leaving 7 bases between them. The germline V gene encodes CDR1 MDHEN and CDR2 SYDVKM. Here the CDR3 DNA reads TGTGCCAGCAGCAAACCATCTGGAAACACCATATATTTT. Its protein is CASSKPSGNTIYF.

The chain couples TRBV28 to TRBJ2-6; weak D call: TRBD2 (5 bases). The V end lost 7 bases, the J end lost 0 bases, and 16 bases lay between the germline ends. The CDR3 has 17 residues. Per the germline V gene, CDR1 is MDHEN and CDR2 is SYDVKM. The CDR3 is CASTPFARGSGANVLTF. In DNA form, the CDR3 reads TGTGCCAGCACCCCCTTTGCTCGGGGCTCTGGGGCCAACGTCCTGACTTTC.

The chain uses TRBV4-3 and TRBJ2-3, with 9 bases that match TRBD2. Germline CDR1 LGHNA, CDR2 YSLEER. The V segment lost 4 bases and the J segment 5 bases; nucleotides outside the gene matches: 7. CDR3 length equals 15 residues. The CDR3 DNA is TGCGCCAGCAGCCCGCTGCGGGGGGGTGAAGATACGCAGTATTTT. Protein product: CASSPLRGGEDTQYF.

The V gene is TRBV29-1, the J gene TRBJ2-3, with D perhaps TRBD1 or TRBD2 (5 bases each). Germline V gives CDR1 SQVTM, CDR2 ANQGSEA. V shed 5 bases and J shed 4 bases, with 19 bases lying between them. This CDR3 contains 15 residues. The DNA of the CDR3 is TGCAGCGTTCGAGGGCCAGGGCGAGGGTCAGATACGCAGTATTTT. It codes for CSVRGPGRGSDTQYF.

This chain joins TRBV28 and TRBJ2-2; TRBD1 is a possible D gene (5 bases). The CDR3 loop spans 15 amino acids. CDR1 and CDR2 from the germline V gene are MDHEN and SYDVKM. V was cut by 5 bases and J by 7 bases, with 17 bases left in between. The CDR3, as DNA: TGTGCCAGCAGTCCCCGAGTGGGGCATAGCGGGGAGCTGTTTTTT. Its protein product is CASSPRVGHSGELFF.

CDR3 DNA: TGTGCCAGCACCATTGGGACAGCGAACACCGGGGAGCTGTTTTTT. Protein: CASTIGTANTGELFF. The chain links TRBV28 to TRBJ2-2; 7 bases align to TRBD1. The V gene's germline CDR1 is MDHEN and CDR2 SYDVKM. After removal of 7 bases from V and 0 bases from J, the junction contained 5 bases not matched to a gene. This CDR3 comprises 15 residues.

The V gene is TRBV6-1, the J gene TRBJ2-1; D unclear. The V end lost 6 bases, the J end lost 7 bases, and 4 bases lay between the germline ends. From germline, CDR1 is MNHNS and CDR2 SASEGT. This CDR3 has 10 residues. This CDR3 is CASRENEQFF. DNA for the CDR3: TGTGCCAGCAGGGAGAATGAGCAGTTCTTC.

This chain uses TRBV6-5 with TRBJ2-1; 9 nucleotides match TRBD2. V lost 0 bases, J lost 4 bases, and 7 bases stayed unmatched. The length of the CDR3 is 17 residues. CDR1 MNHEY and CDR2 SVGAGI come from the germline V gene. CDR3 sequence reads: CASSYSPPSGVYNEQFF. The CDR3 DNA sequence: TGTGCCAGCAGTTACTCCCCCCCTAGCGGGGTATACAATGAGCAGTTCTTC.

This chain connects TRBV4-1 to TRBJ2-1; tentatively, D is TRBD2 (6 bases). The CDR3 length is 14 residues. Trimming pared 1 base from V and 7 bases from J, leaving 11 bases between. Germline V lookup: CDR1 MGHRA, CDR2 YSYEKL. The chain's CDR3 is CASSQGLARNEQFF. CDR3 coding DNA: TGCGCCAGCAGCCAAGGTCTAGCGCGGAATGAGCAGTTCTTC.

This clonotype was found a few times. The chain is built from TRBV4-2 and TRBJ2-2, with 8 bases aligning to TRBD1. CDR1 LGHNA and CDR2 YNFKEQ come from the germline V gene. The CDR3 runs to 17 residues. J was trimmed by 2 bases and V by 3 bases; bases with no gene match: 8. This CDR3 is CASSHGSGGTNTGELFF. The CDR3 nucleotides read TGTGCCAGCAGCCATGGATCAGGGGGCACTAACACCGGGGAGCTGTTTTTT.

The gene calls are TRBV28 and TRBJ2-7; tentative D call: TRBD1 (5 bases). This CDR3 region has 15 residues. The germline V and J ends were trimmed by 6 bases and 0 bases, with 15 bases remaining between them. Germline lookup yields CDR1 MDHEN and CDR2 SYDVKM. The CDR3 reads CASSSGKLSSYEQYV. The CDR3 DNA reads as TGTGCCAGCAGCTCAGGGAAGTTAAGCTCCTACGAGCAGTACGTC.